The clone carrying this TCR beta chain was recorded only once. The table came from immunoSEQ multiplex PCR; TCRdb's copy has only in-frame clones and leaves some out. In the table there are about 47,000 clones, around four fifths of which are singletons. This entry is derived from a study of blood T cell repertoires in COVID-19. Looking at the study overall: The samples span acute and convalescent COVID-19 from the United States, Italy and Spain.

Germline V gene sequence: CDR1 SNHLY, CDR2 FYNNEI. Trimming removed 5 bases at V and 1 base at J, with 9 bases between. The CDR3 length is 13 residues. The clonotype was recovered from a man aged 55 to 70 with active COVID-19. V is TRBV2 and J is TRBJ2-7; D may be TRBD1 (5 bases). Specimen: peripheral blood. DNA of the CDR3: TGTGCCAGCAGTAGGGGTGTATCCTACGAGCAGTACTTC. Translated: CASSRGVSYEQYF.